This TCR beta chain originates from a study of blood T cell repertoires in COVID-19. This CDR3 is 14 amino acids long. Per the germline V gene, CDR1 is SGHKS and CDR2 is YYEKEE (reference sequence). V was pared by 4 bases and J by 6 bases, with 14 bases between. Per the original data handling: Nucleated cell counts were estimated from reference gene primer amplification. Repertoires were generated with immunoSEQ multiplex PCR, while TCRdb's copy carries only in-frame clones and drops some. The V and J calls and the clone size are those of that table, but D and trimming were determined from the DNA. The data show 250,000 to 300,000 clones, around 90% seen once.

Sequencing was done on a sample of peripheral blood. The chain is built from TRBV5-5 and TRBJ1-3; perhaps TRBD1 as D (6 bases). The clonotype was recovered from a woman in her fifties or sixties who had recovered from COVID-19. The CDR3 region has the DNA TGTGCCAGCAGCCTCGCGACAGGTACAAACACCATATATTTT. Encoded protein: CASSLATGTNTIYF.